This TCR beta chain was identified in a study of T cells in Graves' hyperthyroidism and ophthalmopathy. Germline V lookup: CDR1 SGHDT, CDR2 YYEEEE. This CDR3 has 13 amino acids. Trimming took 1 base from V and 5 from J, leaving 10 bases between them. RNA transcripts yielded amplified TCR beta CDR3 regions. The TCR CDR3 first-round RT-PCR relied on the HTBI primer set. TCRdb reanalysed the multiplex PCR reads using MiXCR and keeps one entry per CDR3 protein. The sample lists approximately 400,000 distinct CDR3 sequences, approximately 14% seen once, with around 7.3% in the top ten. This clonotype was recorded many times.

The chain joins TRBV5-6 to TRBJ2-7; TRBD1 is a possible D gene (5 bases). Sequencing was carried out using blood. The sequence came from a young woman with Graves' hyperthyroidism. Here the CDR3 reads CASSLSGIHEQYF. CDR3 DNA sequence: TGTGCCAGCAGCTTGTCAGGGATCCACGAGCAGTACTTC.